The 8 T cell receptor beta chains in this list originate from one sample, sequenced in a study of PD-1 blockade in mismatch repair-deficient tumors. Produced via immunoSEQ multiplex PCR; TCRdb's table is partial and in-frame only. The repertoire holds over 100,000 clones, with 65% to 80% as singletons. The material sequenced was peripheral blood, taken 60 weeks after starting pembrolizumab. The receptors here all came from an adult with mismatch repair-deficient cancer.

This clone is a singleton in its sample. This chain uses TRBV10-2 with TRBJ2-1, with a tentative D call TRBD2 (6 bases). V was pared by 8 bases and J by 9 bases, with 17 bases between. From germline, CDR1 is WSHSY and CDR2 SAAADI. This CDR3 has 13 amino acids. CDR3 nucleotide sequence: TGCGCCAGCCTCCGGGACTCATGGGGTGAGCAGTTCTTC. It is translated as CASLRDSWGEQFF.

This chain links TRBV7-3 with TRBJ2-1; 9 bases agree with TRBD2. V was pared by 6 bases and J by 2 bases, with 8 bases of the junction left unmatched. Germline V lookup: CDR1 SGHTA, CDR2 FQGTGA. The CDR3 length is 16 residues. The CDR3 nucleotides are TGTGCCAGCAGTCGGGACGTAGCGGGAGCCTACAATGAGCAGTTCTTC. Amino acids: CASSRDVAGAYNEQFF.

The chain carries TRBV9 and TRBJ2-5; 11 bases match TRBD2. Germline V lookup: CDR1 SGDLS, CDR2 YYNGEE. This CDR3 spans 14 amino acids. The junction had 1 base not matched to a gene; V was cut back by 2 bases and J by 4 bases. CDR3 residues: CASSVGLAGETQYF. Written as DNA, the CDR3 is TGTGCCAGCAGCGTCGGACTAGCGGGAGAGACCCAGTACTTC.

The chain is built from TRBV29-1 and TRBJ2-5; a possible D gene is TRBD2 (6 bases). The CDR3 consists of 14 residues. The V gene lost 6 bases and the J gene lost 1 base, with 15 bases spanning the gap. The germline V gene has CDR1 SQVTM and CDR2 ANQGSEA. The CDR3 protein is CSVDHRGTQETQYF. CDR3 in DNA: TGCAGCGTCGACCACCGCGGGACCCAAGAGACCCAGTACTTC. Full variable domain (outside the CDR3, taken from reference TRBV29-1 and TRBJ2-5): SAVISQKPSRDICQRGTSLTIQCQVDSQVTMMFWYRQQPGQSLTLIATANQGSEATYESGFVIDKFPISRPNLTFSTLTVSNMSPEDSSIYLCSVDHRGTQETQYFGPGTRLLVL.

The chain joins TRBV6-1 to TRBJ1-5; D is unresolved. CDR3 length: 15 amino acids. From germline, CDR1 is MNHNS and CDR2 SASEGT. V was clipped by 2 bases and J by 5 bases, with 13 bases between them. As DNA, the CDR3 is TGTGCCAGCAGTGAAATCGGCAGCACACATCAGCCCCAGCATTTT. This encodes CASSEIGSTHQPQHF.

The V and J genes are TRBV7-6 and TRBJ1-4; tentative D call: TRBD1 (5 bases). CDR3 length equals 13 residues. Trimming cost V 4 bases and J 14 bases, with 17 bases left between them. Germline CDR1 SGHVS, CDR2 FNYEAQ. Here the CDR3 DNA reads TGTGCCAGCAGCTCGGGACGGTCTGTGGGGCTGTTTTTT. Translating it yields CASSSGRSVGLFF.

The chain is built from TRBV5-1 and TRBJ1-1; 7 bases map to TRBD1. V was clipped by 4 bases and J by 4 bases; unmatched bases: 7. The germline V gene has CDR1 SGHRS and CDR2 YFSETQ. This CDR3 is 14 amino acids long. The CDR3 reads CASSPGDRLTEAFF. For the CDR3, the DNA is TGCGCCAGCAGCCCTGGGGACAGACTCACTGAAGCTTTCTTT.

This chain uses TRBV5-4 with TRBJ2-1; tentative D call: TRBD2 (6 bases). This CDR3 region has 15 residues. Germline CDR1 reads SGHNT; CDR2 reads YYREEE (reference sequence). Trimming pared 0 bases from V and 3 bases from J, leaving 10 bases between. CDR3 nucleotides: TGTGCCAGCAGCTTGGAACTAGCTGACTACAATGAGCAGTTCTTC. Its translation: CASSLELADYNEQFF.